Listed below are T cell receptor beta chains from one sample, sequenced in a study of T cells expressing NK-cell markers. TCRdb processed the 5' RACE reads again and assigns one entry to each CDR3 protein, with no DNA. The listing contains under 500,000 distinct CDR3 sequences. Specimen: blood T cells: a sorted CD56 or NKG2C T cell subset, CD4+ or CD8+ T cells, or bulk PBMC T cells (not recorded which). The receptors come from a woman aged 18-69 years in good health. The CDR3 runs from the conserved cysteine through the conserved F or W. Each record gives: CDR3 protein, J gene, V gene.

CASSSQGEAFF,TRBJ1-1,TRBV7-6
CASSRTTVNGYTF,TRBJ1-2,TRBV12-3/TRBV12-4
CATSRDGQPQETQYF,TRBJ2-5,TRBV15
CASSLVAGTSTDTQYF,TRBJ2-3,TRBV7-6
CASSFHRGSDTIYF,TRBJ1-3,TRBV7-2
CASSRGDSEQFF,TRBJ2-1,TRBV16
CASRPLGGTQETQYF,TRBJ2-5,TRBV12-3/TRBV12-4
CASRPGGVSYNSPLHF,TRBJ1-6,TRBV6-1
CSVAGARGQPQHF,TRBJ1-5,TRBV29-1
CASSLDRRRPDTQYF,TRBJ2-3,TRBV7-2
CASRLGGRVPYGYTF,TRBJ1-2,TRBV12-3/TRBV12-4
CASGDPSGPSNEQFF,TRBJ2-1,TRBV2
CASSSPTARADNEQFF,TRBJ2-1,TRBV9
CASSHGDRLISDTQYF,TRBJ2-3,TRBV3-1
CASSFQGADTGELFF,TRBJ2-2,TRBV11-2
CSVVAQRARETQYF,TRBJ2-5,TRBV29-1
CAISLAGEEQYF,TRBJ2-7,TRBV10-3
CASSIPGTSGGGNEQFF,TRBJ2-1,TRBV7-3
CASSRQGNTIYF,TRBJ1-3,TRBV12-3/TRBV12-4
CASSGRGQGGELFF,TRBJ2-2,TRBV7-2
CASSPLQGARNSPLHF,TRBJ1-6,TRBV18
CSAQRGRTQNTGELFF,TRBJ2-2,TRBV20-1
CASSLVASGGARVSTDTQYF,TRBJ2-3,TRBV7-8
CASTPRGASGGGTDTQYF,TRBJ2-3,TRBV27